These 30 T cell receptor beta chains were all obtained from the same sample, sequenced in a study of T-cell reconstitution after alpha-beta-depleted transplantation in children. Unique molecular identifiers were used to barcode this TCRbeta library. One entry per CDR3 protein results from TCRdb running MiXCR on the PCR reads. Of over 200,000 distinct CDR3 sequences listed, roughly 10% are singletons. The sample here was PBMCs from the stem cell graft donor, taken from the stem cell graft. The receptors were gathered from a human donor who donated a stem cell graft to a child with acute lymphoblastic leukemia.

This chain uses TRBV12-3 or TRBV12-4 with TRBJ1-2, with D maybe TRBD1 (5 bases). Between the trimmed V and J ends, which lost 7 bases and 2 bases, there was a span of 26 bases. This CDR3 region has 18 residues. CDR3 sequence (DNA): TGTGCCAGCACTAACACTGCTCCTGGGGGACCGACGAACTATGGCTACACCTTC. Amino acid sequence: CASTNTAPGGPTNYGYTF.

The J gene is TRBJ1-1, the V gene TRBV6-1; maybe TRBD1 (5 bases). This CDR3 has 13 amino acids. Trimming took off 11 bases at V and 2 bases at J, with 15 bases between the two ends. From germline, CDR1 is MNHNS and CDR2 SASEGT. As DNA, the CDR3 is TGTGCCTCAACGGGACCGATAAACACTGAAGCTTTCTTT. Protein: CASTGPINTEAFF.

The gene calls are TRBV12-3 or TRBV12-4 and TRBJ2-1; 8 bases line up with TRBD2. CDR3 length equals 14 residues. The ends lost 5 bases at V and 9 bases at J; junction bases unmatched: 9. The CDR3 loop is CASSPSGLAGEQFF. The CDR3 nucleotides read TGTGCCAGCAGTCCCTCGGGGCTAGCGGGTGAGCAGTTCTTC.

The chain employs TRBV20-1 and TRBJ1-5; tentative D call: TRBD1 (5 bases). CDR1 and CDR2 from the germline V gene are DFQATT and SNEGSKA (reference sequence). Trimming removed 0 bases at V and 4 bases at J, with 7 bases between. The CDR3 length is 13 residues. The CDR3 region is CSARDRANQPQHF. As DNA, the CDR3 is TGCAGTGCTAGAGACAGGGCTAATCAGCCCCAGCATTTT.

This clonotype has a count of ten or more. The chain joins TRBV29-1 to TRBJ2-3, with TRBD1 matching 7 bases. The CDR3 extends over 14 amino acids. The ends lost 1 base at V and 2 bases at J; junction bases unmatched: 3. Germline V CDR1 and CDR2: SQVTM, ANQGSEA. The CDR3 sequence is CSVEGQGDTDTQYF. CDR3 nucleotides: TGCAGCGTTGAAGGACAGGGAGACACAGATACGCAGTATTTT.

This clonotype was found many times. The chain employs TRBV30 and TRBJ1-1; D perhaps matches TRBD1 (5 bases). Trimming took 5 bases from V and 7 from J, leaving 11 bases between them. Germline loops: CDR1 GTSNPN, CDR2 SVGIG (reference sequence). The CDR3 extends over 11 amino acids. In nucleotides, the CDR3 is TGTGCCTGGGGGCGCGGGGGTGAAGCTTTCTTT. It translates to CAWGRGGEAFF.

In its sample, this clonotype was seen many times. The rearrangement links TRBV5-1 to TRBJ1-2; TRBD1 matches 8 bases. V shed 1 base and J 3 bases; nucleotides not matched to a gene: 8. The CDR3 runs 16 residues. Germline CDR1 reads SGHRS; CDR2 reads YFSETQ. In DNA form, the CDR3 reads TGCGCCAGCAGCTTGCATCGTCAGGGGGCCGACTATGGCTACACCTTC. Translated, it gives CASSLHRQGADYGYTF.

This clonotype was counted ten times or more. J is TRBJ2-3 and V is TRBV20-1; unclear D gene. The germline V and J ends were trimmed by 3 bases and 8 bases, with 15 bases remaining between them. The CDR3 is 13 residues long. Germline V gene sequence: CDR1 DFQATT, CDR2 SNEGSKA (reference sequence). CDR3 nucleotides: TGCAGTGCTAGGGACCATAGTTTGAGTACGCAGTATTTT. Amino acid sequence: CSARDHSLSTQYF.

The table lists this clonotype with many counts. CDR3 DNA: TGTGCCAGCAGCCCAGGGACAGGGCCAACCTATGGCTACACCTTC. It codes for CASSPGTGPTYGYTF. This chain links TRBV7-2 with TRBJ1-2; 9 nucleotides match TRBD1. V gave up 5 bases and J gave up 4 bases; unmatched junction bases: 8. This CDR3 has 15 amino acids. Germline V gives CDR1 SGHTA, CDR2 FQGNSA.

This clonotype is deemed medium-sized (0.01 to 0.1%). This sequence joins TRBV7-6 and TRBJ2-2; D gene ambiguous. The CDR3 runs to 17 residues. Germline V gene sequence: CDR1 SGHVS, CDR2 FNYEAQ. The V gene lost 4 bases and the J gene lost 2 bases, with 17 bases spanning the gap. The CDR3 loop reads CASSSPAIDPNTGELFF. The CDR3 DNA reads TGTGCCAGCAGCTCCCCGGCGATAGACCCTAACACCGGGGAGCTGTTTTTT.

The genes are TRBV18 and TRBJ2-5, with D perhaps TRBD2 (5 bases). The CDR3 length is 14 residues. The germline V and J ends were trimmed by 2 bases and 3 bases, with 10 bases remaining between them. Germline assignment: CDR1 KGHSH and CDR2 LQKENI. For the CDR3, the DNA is TGTGCCAGCTCACCAGGTTGGGGAGAAGAGACCCAGTACTTC. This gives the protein CASSPGWGEETQYF. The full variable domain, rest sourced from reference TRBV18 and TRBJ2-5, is NAGVMQNPRHLVRRRGQEARLRCSPMKGHSHVYWYRQLPEEGLKFMVYLQKENIIDESGMPKERFSAEFPKEGPSILRIQQVVRGDSAAYFCASSPGWGEETQYFGPGTRLLVL.

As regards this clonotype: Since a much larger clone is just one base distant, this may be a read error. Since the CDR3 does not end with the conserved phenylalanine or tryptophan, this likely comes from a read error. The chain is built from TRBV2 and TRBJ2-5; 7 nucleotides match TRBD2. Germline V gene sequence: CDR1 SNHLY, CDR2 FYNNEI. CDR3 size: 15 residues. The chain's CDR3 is CASREGLVMGETQYC. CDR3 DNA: TGTGCCAGCAGAGAAGGACTAGTTATGGGGGAGACCCAGTACTGC.

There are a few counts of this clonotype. The CDR3, as DNA: TGTGCCAGCACGGCAGGGGGCGGTCTAAGAAGTACTGAAGCTTTCTTT. This codes for CASTAGGGLRSTEAFF. This chain uses TRBV7-9 with TRBJ1-1; 8 bases match TRBD1. Germline V gene data show CDR1 as SEHNR and CDR2 as FQNEAQ (reference sequence). The CDR3 totals 16 residues. J gave up 5 bases and V 7 bases, and 15 bases lay outside the gene matches.

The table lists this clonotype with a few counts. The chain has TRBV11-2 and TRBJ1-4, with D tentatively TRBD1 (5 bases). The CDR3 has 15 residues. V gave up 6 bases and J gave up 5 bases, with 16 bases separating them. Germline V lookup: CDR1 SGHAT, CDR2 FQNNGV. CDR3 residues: CASSSIRGRNEKLFF. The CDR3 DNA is TGTGCCAGCAGTTCCATTAGGGGACGAAATGAAAAACTGTTTTTT.

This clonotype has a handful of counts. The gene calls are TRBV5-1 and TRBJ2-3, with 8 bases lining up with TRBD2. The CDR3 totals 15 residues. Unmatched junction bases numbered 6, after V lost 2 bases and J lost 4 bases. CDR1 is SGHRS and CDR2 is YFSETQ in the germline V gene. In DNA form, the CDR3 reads TGCGCCAGCAGCTTCACGGGGGGGCCATCAGATACGCAGTATTTT. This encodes CASSFTGGPSDTQYF.

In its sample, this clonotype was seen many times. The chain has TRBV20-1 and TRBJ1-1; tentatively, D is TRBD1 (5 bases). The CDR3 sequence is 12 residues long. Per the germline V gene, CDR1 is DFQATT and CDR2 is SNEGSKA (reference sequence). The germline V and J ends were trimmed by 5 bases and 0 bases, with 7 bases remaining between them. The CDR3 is CSAGGMNTEAFF. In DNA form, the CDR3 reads TGCAGTGCTGGGGGGATGAACACTGAAGCTTTCTTT.

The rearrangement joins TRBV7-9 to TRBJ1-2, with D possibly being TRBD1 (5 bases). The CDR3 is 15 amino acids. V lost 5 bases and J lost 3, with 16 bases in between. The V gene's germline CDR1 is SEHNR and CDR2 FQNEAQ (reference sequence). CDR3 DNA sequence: TGTGCCAGCAGCCACCCGGGAGGGGCGTACTATGGCTACACCTTC. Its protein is CASSHPGGAYYGYTF.

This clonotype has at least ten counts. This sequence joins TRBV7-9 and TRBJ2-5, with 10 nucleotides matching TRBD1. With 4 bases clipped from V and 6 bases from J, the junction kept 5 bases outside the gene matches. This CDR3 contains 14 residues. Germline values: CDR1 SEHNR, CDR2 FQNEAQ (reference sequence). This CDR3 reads CASSSGQGEQTQYF. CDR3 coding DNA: TGTGCCAGCAGCTCAGGACAGGGGGAACAGACCCAGTACTTC.

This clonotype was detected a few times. The CDR3: CASSSPAGFPYGYTF. CDR3 DNA sequence: TGTGCCAGCAGTTCACCCGCAGGGTTCCCCTATGGCTACACCTTC. This sequence joins TRBV7-8 and TRBJ1-2; D may be TRBD1 (5 bases). The V gene's germline CDR1 is SGHVS and CDR2 FQNEAQ. V gave up 6 bases and J gave up 4 bases, with 18 bases separating them. The CDR3 contains 15 residues.

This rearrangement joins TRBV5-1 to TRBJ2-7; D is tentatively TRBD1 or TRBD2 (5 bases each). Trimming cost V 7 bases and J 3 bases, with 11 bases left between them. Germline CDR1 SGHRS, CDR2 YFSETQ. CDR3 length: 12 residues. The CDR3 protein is CASRDVGYEQYF. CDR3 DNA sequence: TGCGCCAGCCGGGACGTTGGCTACGAGCAGTACTTC.

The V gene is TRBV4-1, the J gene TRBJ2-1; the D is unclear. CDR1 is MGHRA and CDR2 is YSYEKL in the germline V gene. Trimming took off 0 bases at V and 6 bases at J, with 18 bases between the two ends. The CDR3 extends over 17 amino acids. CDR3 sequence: CASSQDARLVIGNEQFF. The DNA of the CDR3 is TGCGCCAGCAGCCAAGATGCGCGGCTAGTGATAGGCAATGAGCAGTTCTTC.

As DNA, the CDR3 is TGTGCCAGCAGCTCACAGCCGGACAGGCTTACGGCCACCGGGGAGCTGTTTTTT. This codes for CASSSQPDRLTATGELFF. The chain couples TRBV5-5 to TRBJ2-2, with 7 positions matching TRBD1. V trimming: 3 bases; J trimming: 4 bases; junction bases outside the gene matches: 15. This CDR3 region has 18 residues. Germline-derived CDR1 and CDR2 are SGHKS and YYEKEE (reference sequence).

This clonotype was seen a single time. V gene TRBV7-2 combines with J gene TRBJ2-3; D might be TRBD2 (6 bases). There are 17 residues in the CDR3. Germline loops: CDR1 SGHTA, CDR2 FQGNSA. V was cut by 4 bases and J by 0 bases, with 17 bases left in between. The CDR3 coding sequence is TGTGCCAGCAGCTCTTCGAAACTAGCAGGGAGCACAGATACGCAGTATTTT. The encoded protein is CASSSSKLAGSTDTQYF. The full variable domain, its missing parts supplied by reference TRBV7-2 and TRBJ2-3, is GAGVSQSPSNKVTEKGKDVELRCDPISGHTALYWYRQSLGQGLEFLIYFQGNSAPDKSGLPSDRFSAERTGGSVSTLTIQRTQQEDSAVYLCASSSSKLAGSTDTQYFGPGTRLTVL.

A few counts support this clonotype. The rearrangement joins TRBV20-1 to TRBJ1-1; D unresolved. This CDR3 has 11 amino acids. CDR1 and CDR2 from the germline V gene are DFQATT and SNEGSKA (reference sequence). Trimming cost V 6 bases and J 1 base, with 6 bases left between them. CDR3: CSAQTNTEAFF. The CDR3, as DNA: TGCAGTGCGCAGACGAACACTGAAGCTTTCTTT.

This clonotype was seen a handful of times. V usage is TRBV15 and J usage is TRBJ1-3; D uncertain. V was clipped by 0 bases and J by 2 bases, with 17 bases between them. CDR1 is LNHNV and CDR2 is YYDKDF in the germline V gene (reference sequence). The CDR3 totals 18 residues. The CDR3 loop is CATSRDLPYRSAGNTIYF. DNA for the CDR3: TGTGCCACCAGCAGAGATCTACCGTACAGATCGGCTGGAAACACCATATATTTT.

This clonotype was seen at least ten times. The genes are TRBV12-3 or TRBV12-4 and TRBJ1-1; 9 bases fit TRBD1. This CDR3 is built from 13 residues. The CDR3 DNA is TGTGCGACGCTCCCGGGACAGGGCACTGAAGCTTTCTTT. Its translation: CATLPGQGTEAFF.

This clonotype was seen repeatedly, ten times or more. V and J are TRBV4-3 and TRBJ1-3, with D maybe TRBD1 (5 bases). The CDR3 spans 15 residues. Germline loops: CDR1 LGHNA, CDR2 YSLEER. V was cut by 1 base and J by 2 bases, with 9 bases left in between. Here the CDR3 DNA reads TGCGCCAGCAGCCAAGGGGGGTCACCTGGAAACACCATATATTTT. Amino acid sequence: CASSQGGSPGNTIYF.

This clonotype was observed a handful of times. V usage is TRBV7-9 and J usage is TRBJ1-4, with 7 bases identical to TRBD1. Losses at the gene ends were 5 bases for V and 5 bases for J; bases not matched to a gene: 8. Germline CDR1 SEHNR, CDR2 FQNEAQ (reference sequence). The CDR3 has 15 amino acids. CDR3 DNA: TGTGCCAGCAGCCCTGAGGGGGCACAAAATGAAAAACTGTTTTTT. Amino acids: CASSPEGAQNEKLFF.

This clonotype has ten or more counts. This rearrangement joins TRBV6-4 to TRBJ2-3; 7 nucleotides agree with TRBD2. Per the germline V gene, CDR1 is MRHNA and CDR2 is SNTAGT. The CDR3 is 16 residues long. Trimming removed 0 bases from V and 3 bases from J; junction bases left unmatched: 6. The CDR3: CASSDSRGGGTDTQYF. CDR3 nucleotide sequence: TGTGCCAGCAGTGACTCGAGGGGCGGGGGAACAGATACGCAGTATTTT.

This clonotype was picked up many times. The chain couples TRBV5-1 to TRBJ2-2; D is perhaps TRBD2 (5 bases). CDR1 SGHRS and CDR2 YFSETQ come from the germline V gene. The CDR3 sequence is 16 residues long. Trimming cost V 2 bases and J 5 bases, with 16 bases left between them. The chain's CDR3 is CASSLLVWGPTGELFF. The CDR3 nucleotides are TGCGCCAGCAGCTTACTAGTTTGGGGTCCGACCGGGGAGCTGTTTTTT. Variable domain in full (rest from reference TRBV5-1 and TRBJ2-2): KAGVTQTPRYLIKTRGQQVTLSCSPISGHRSVSWYQQTPGQGLQFLFEYFSETQRNKGNFPGRFSGRQFSNSRSEMNVSTLELGDSALYLCASSLLVWGPTGELFFGEGSRLTVL.